The 11 T cell receptor beta chains below all came from one sample that was sequenced in a study of blood T cell repertoires in COVID-19 (dated by TCRdb to the early 2020s). The library was obtained by the immunoSEQ multiplex PCR assay. TCRdb took over this immuneACCESS table, retaining in-frame rearrangements with V and J assigned. Such tables are incomplete; in checked studies, under half of the missing clones stem from an unresolved V gene, and the remainder is unexplained. The sample table records approximately 210,000 clones; roughly 83% of these occur just once. The top ten clonotypes cover 2.5% to 3% of the sample. Sequenced sample: peripheral blood. The origin of the receptors is a woman in her 70s with active or convalescent COVID-19.

J is TRBJ1-1 and V is TRBV19; 7 bases align to TRBD1. This CDR3 is 14 amino acids long. The junction had 5 bases not matched to a gene; V was cut back by 7 bases and J by 0 bases. Germline V CDR1 and CDR2: LNHDA, SQIVND (reference sequence). The CDR3, as DNA: TGTGCCAGTAATTGGGGACAGATGAACACTGAAGCTTTCTTT. It yields the protein CASNWGQMNTEAFF.

This clone was observed a handful of times. The chain is built from TRBV5-6 and TRBJ2-5; no reliable D call. Per germline, CDR1 SGHDT and CDR2 YYEEEE. The length of the CDR3 is 12 residues. The V end was cut by 3 bases, the J end by 3 bases, with 6 bases between. CDR3 in DNA: TGTGCCAGCAGCTACCGGGAAGAGACCCAGTACTTC. It specifies CASSYREETQYF.

The chain carries TRBV10-3 and TRBJ1-2, with D unclear. V was shortened by 11 bases and J by 1 base, with 11 bases between the two germline ends. This CDR3 spans 12 amino acids. Germline V lookup: CDR1 ENHRY, CDR2 SYGVKD. The CDR3 loop is CASQAVNYGYTF. CDR3 DNA: TGTGCCTCCCAGGCAGTTAACTATGGCTACACCTTC.

This clone was picked up one time. The V call is TRBV7-2, the J call TRBJ1-5; D may be TRBD1 (5 bases). Germline CDR1 is SGHTA and CDR2 is FQGNSA. This CDR3 is built from 16 residues. V shed 1 base and J shed 3 bases, with 13 bases lying between them. CDR3 sequence: CASSLGAVGANQPQHF. The CDR3 region has the DNA TGTGCCAGCAGCTTAGGGGCGGTTGGGGCCAATCAGCCCCAGCATTTT.

The gene calls are TRBV7-2 and TRBJ1-2, with D possibly TRBD1 on 5 matching bases. Trimming cost V 5 bases and J 1 base, with 14 bases left between them. Germline CDR1 SGHTA, CDR2 FQGNSA. This CDR3 is 15 amino acids long. In DNA form, the CDR3 reads TGTGCCAGCAGCCCAGGGTTCGCCGATAACTATGGCTACACCTTC. It encodes CASSPGFADNYGYTF.

This chain uses TRBV3-1 (or the pseudogene TRBV3-2) with TRBJ2-3; weak D call: TRBD1 (5 bases). Trimming removed 0 bases from V and 2 bases from J, with 9 bases in between. The CDR3 has 15 amino acids. Germline-derived CDR1 and CDR2 are LGHDT and YNNKEL (reference sequence). Here the CDR3 reads CASSQEKGVTDTQYF. DNA of the CDR3: TGTGCCAGCAGCCAAGAAAAAGGGGTCACAGATACGCAGTATTTT.

The chain joins TRBV2 to TRBJ2-7; tentative D call: TRBD1 (5 bases). The CDR3 covers 12 residues. Between the trimmed V and J ends, which lost 7 bases and 3 bases, there was a span of 10 bases. From germline, CDR1 is SNHLY and CDR2 FYNNEI. In nucleotides, the CDR3 is TGTGCCAGCAACAGGATAGGCTACGAGCAGTACTTC. Translated: CASNRIGYEQYF. Full variable domain (missing parts from reference TRBV2 and TRBJ2-7): EPEVTQTPSHQVTQMGQEVILRCVPISNHLYFYWYRQILGQKVEFLVSFYNNEISEKSEIFDDQFSVERPDGSNFTLKIRSTKLEDSAMYFCASNRIGYEQYFGPGTRLTVT.

The rearrangement uses TRBV6-5 and TRBJ1-4, with D uncertain. The CDR3 sequence is 14 residues long. CDR1 is MNHEY and CDR2 is SVGAGI in the germline V gene. Between the trimmed V and J ends, which lost 6 bases and 6 bases, there was a span of 14 bases. CDR3 DNA: TGTGCCAGCAGGAGGGCACCCAAGTATGAAAAACTGTTTTTT. Its protein product is CASRRAPKYEKLFF.

The V call is TRBV6-5, the J call TRBJ2-7; 7 bases align to TRBD2. The CDR3 is 12 amino acids. V lost 10 bases and J lost 4; bases outside the gene matches: 7. Germline CDR1 is MNHEY and CDR2 is SVGAGI. The CDR3 sequence: CATTGGGYEQYF. Written as DNA, the CDR3 is TGTGCCACCACGGGGGGTGGGTACGAGCAGTACTTC.

The chain has TRBV2 and TRBJ2-7, with D hard to call. Germline CDR1 and CDR2: SNHLY and FYNNEI. The CDR3 loop spans 14 amino acids. The V gene lost 3 bases and the J gene lost 5 bases, with 14 bases spanning the gap. The CDR3 is CASSDQLGINEQYF. In nucleotides, the CDR3 is TGTGCCAGCAGTGACCAACTCGGTATCAACGAGCAGTACTTC. The variable domain in full, with the rest retrieved from reference TRBV2 and TRBJ2-7, is EPEVTQTPSHQVTQMGQEVILRCVPISNHLYFYWYRQILGQKVEFLVSFYNNEISEKSEIFDDQFSVERPDGSNFTLKIRSTKLEDSAMYFCASSDQLGINEQYFGPGTRLTVT.

The gene calls are TRBV5-1 and TRBJ2-7, with TRBD2 identical over 8 bases. Looked up from germline, CDR1 is SGHRS and CDR2 is YFSETQ. The CDR3 is made up of 17 amino acids. The J segment lost 6 bases and the V segment lost 3 bases, leaving 17 bases of the junction unmatched. The CDR3 DNA reads TGCGCCAGCAGCTGGGGACTAGGGCCCTACCCTACTCGCGAGCAGTACTTC. Residues: CASSWGLGPYPTREQYF.